This TCR beta chain was captured by sequencing in a study of CD8 T cells in Susac syndrome. TCR beta from blood CD8+ and CD4+ T cells was sequenced. While CD8+ and CD4+ T cells were isolated negatively, TEMRA cells were enriched by FACS. Germline CDR1 reads DFQATT; CDR2 reads SNEGSKA (reference sequence). V was shortened by 6 bases and J by 2 bases, with 14 bases between the two germline ends. The CDR3 extends over 13 amino acids. Random-hexamer reverse transcription was applied to roughly 0.5 to 1 ug RNA. The amplification used immunoSEQ multiplex PCR on TCR beta CDR3; it spanned 54 Vbeta and 13 Jbeta. TCRdb used MiXCR to reprocess the immunoSEQ multiplex PCR reads, holding one entry per CDR3 protein. The table has approximately 150,000 distinct CDR3 sequences, about 91% seen once.

The sequence was collected from a human donor in good health. Sequencing input: CD4+ T cells from PBMCs. The chain couples TRBV20-1 to TRBJ2-7; D is tentatively TRBD1 or TRBD2 (5 bases each). As DNA, the CDR3 is TGCAGTGCCCTTCCGGGACGGCCCTACGAGCAGTACTTC. This translates into CSALPGRPYEQYF.